This TCR beta chain comes out of a study of blood T cell repertoires in COVID-19. The overall study: Acute-phase and convalescent COVID-19 samples originated in the United States, Italy and Spain.

As originally analysed: Reference gene primer amplification gave nucleated cell count estimates. Generated by immunoSEQ multiplex PCR, the TCRdb table keeps only in-frame clones and is missing some. The V and J calls and the clone size are those of that table, but D and trimming were determined from the DNA. This table has some 50,000 clones, around 68% appearing once. The sample consisted of peripheral blood. The receptor was derived from a woman in her 70s with acute or convalescent COVID-19.

CDR3 loop: CASSSNEQFF. The CDR3 DNA sequence: TGTGCCAGCAGTTCTAATGAGCAGTTCTTC. The chain combines TRBV28 with TRBJ2-1, with D unclear. From germline, CDR1 is MDHEN and CDR2 SYDVKM. This CDR3 contains 10 residues. Trimming pared 4 bases from V and 7 bases from J, leaving 2 bases between.